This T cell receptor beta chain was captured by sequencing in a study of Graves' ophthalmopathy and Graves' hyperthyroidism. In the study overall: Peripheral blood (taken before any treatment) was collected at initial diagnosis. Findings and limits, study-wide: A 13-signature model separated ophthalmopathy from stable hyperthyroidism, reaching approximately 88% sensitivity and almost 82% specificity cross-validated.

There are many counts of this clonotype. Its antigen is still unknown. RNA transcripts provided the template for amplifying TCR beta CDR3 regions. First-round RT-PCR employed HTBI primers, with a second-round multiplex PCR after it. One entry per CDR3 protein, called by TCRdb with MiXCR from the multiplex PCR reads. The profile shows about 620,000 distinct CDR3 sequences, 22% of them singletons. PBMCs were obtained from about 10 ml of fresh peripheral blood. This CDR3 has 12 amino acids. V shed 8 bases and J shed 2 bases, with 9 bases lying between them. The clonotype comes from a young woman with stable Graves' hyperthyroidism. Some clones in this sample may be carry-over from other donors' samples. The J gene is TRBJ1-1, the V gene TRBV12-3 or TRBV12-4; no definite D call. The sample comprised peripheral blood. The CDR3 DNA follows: TGTGCCAGCGGAAGGGCAAACACTGAAGCTTTCTTT. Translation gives CASGRANTEAFF.